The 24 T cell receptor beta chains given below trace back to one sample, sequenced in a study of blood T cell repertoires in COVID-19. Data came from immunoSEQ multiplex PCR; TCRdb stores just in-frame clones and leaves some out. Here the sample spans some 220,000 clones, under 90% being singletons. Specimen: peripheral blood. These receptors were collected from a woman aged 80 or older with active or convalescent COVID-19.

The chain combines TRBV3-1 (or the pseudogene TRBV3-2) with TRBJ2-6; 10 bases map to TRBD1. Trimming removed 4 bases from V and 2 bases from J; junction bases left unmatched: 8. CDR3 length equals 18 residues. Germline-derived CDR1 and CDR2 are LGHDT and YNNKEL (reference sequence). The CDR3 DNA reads TGTGCCAGCAGCCTAAACCCGGGACAGGGGACTGGGGCCAACGTCCTGACTTTC. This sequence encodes CASSLNPGQGTGANVLTF.

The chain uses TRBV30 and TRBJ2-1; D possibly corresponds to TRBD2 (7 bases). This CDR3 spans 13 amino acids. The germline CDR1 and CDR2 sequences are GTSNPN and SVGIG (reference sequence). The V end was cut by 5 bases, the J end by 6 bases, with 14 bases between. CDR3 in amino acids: CAWGGGGLNEQFF. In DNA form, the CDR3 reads TGTGCCTGGGGTGGGGGGGGCCTCAATGAGCAGTTCTTC. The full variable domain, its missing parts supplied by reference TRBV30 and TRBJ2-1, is SQTIHQWPATLVQPVGSPLSLECTVEGTSNPNLYWYRQAAGRGLQLLFYSVGIGQISSEVPQNLSASRPQDRQFILSSKKLLLSDSGFYLCAWGGGGLNEQFFGPGTRLTVL.

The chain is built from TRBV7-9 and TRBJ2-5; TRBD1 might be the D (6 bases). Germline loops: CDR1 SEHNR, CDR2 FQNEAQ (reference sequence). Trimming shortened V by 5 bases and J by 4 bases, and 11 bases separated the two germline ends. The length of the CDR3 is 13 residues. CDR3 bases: TGTGCCAGCAGCGTACAGGGTGGAGAGACCCAGTACTTC. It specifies CASSVQGGETQYF.

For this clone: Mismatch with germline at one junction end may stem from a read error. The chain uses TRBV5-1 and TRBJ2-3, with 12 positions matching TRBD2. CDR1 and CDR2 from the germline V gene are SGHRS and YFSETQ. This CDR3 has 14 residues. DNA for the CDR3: TGCGCCAGCAGCAAAGAAACTAGCGGGGGGCCGTTTTCCTTT. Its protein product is CASSKETSGGPFSF.

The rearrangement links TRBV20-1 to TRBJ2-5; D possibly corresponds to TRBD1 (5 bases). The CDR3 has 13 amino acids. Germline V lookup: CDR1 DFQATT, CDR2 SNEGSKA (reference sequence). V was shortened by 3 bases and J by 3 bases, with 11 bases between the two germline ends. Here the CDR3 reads CSASVRGKETQYF. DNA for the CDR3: TGCAGTGCTAGTGTTAGGGGAAAAGAGACCCAGTACTTC.

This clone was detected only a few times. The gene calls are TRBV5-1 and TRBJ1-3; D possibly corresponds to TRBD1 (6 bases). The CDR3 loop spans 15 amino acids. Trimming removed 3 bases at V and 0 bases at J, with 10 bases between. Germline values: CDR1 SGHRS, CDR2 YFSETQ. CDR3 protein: CASSSDRNSGNTIYF. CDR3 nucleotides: TGCGCCAGCAGCTCGGACAGAAACTCTGGAAACACCATATATTTT.

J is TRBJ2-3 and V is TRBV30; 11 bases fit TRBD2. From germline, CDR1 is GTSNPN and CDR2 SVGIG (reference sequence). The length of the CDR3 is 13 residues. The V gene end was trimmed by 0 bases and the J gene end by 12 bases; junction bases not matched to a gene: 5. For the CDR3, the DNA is TGTGCCTGGAGTGTAACTAGCGGGAGTTCCCAGTATTTT. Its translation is CAWSVTSGSSQYF.

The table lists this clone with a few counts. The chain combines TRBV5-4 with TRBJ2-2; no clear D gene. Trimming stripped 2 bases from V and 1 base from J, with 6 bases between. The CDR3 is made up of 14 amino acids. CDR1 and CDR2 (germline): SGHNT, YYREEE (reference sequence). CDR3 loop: CASSFRGNTGELFF. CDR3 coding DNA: TGTGCCAGCAGCTTTCGCGGGAACACCGGGGAGCTGTTTTTT.

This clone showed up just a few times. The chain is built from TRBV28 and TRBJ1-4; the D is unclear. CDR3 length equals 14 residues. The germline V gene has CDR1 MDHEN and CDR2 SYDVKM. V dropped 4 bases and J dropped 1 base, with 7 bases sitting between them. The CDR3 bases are TGTGCCAGCAGTTCCCGGGTAACTAATGAAAAACTGTTTTTT. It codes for CASSSRVTNEKLFF.

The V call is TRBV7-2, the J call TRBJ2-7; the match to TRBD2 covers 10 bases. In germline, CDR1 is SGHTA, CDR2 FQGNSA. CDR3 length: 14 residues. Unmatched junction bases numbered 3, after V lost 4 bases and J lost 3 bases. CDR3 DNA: TGTGCCAGCAGCTCCCCTAGCGGGAGCTACGAGCAGTACTTC. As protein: CASSSPSGSYEQYF. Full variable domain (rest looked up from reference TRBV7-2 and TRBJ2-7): GAGVSQSPSNKVTEKGKDVELRCDPISGHTALYWYRQSLGQGLEFLIYFQGNSAPDKSGLPSDRFSAERTGGSVSTLTIQRTQQEDSAVYLCASSSPSGSYEQYFGPGTRLTVT.

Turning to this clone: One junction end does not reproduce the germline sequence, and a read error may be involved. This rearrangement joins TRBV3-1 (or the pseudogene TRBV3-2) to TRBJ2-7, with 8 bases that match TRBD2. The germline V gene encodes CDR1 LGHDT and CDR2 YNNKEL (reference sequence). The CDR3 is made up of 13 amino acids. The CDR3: CASSQGLGLEREF. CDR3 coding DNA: TGTGCCAGCAGCCAAGGCCTGGGACTAGAGAGGGAGTTC.

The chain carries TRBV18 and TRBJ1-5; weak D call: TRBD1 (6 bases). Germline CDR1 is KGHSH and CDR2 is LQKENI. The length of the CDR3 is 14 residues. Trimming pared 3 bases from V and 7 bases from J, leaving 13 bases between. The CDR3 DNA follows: TGTGCCAGCTCACCCCCAGGGGTAGGGCAGCCCCAGCATTTT. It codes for CASSPPGVGQPQHF.

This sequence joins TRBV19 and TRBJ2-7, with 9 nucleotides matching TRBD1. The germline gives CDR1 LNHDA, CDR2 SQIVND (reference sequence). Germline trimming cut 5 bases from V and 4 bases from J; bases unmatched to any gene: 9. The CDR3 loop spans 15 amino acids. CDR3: CASSPSGTGRYEQYF. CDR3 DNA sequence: TGTGCCAGTAGTCCTTCCGGGACAGGGAGGTACGAGCAGTACTTC.

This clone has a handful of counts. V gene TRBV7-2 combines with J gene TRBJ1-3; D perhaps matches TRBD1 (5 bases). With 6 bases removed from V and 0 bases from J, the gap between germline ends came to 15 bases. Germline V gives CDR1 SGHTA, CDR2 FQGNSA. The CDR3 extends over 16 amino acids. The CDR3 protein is CASSRLWQGSGNTIYF. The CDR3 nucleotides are TGTGCCAGCAGTCGCCTCTGGCAGGGCTCTGGAAACACCATATATTTT.

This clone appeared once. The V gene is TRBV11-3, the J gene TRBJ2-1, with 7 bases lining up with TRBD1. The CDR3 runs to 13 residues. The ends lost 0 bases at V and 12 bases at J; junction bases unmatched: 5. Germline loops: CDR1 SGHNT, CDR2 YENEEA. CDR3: CASSLDSGTAQFF. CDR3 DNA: TGTGCCAGCAGCTTAGATTCAGGGACAGCGCAGTTCTTC.

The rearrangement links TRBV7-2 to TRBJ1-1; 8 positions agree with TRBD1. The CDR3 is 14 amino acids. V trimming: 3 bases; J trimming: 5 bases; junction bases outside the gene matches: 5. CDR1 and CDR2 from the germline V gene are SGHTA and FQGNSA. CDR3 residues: CASSFRGLRTEAFF. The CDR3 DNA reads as TGTGCCAGCAGCTTCAGGGGGCTCAGGACTGAAGCTTTCTTT.

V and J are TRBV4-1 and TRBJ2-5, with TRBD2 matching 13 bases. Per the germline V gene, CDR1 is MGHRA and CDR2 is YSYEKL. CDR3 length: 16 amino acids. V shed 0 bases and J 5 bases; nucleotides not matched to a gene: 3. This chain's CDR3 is CASSQEGTSGMETQYF. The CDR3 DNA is TGCGCCAGCAGCCAAGAAGGGACTAGCGGGATGGAGACCCAGTACTTC.

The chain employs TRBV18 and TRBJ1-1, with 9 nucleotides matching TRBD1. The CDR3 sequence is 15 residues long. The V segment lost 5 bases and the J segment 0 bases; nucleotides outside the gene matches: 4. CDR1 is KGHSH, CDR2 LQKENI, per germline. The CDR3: CASSSTGGMNTEAFF. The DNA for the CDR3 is TGTGCCAGCTCATCGACAGGGGGGATGAACACTGAAGCTTTCTTT.

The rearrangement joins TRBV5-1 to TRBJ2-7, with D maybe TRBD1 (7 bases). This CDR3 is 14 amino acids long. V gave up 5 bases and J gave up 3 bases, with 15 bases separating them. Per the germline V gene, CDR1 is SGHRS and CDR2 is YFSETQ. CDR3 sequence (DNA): TGCGCCAGCAGTCTCCAGGGGGGAGTCTACGAGCAGTACTTC. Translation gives CASSLQGGVYEQYF.

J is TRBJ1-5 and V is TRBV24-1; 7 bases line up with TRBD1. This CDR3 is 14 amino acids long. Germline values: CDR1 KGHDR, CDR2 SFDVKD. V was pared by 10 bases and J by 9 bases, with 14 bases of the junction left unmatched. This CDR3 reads CATWETGAVGPQHF. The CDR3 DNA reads TGTGCCACATGGGAAACAGGGGCGGTAGGGCCCCAGCATTTT.

The DNA of the CDR3 is TGTGCCAGCAGCTTTATGCAGGGAGGAACTGAAGCTTTCTTT. Its translation is CASSFMQGGTEAFF. The V gene is TRBV7-9, the J gene TRBJ1-1; weak D call: TRBD1 (5 bases). Trimming took off 3 bases at V and 5 bases at J, with 13 bases between the two ends. The germline gives CDR1 SEHNR, CDR2 FQNEAQ (reference sequence). CDR3 length: 14 residues.

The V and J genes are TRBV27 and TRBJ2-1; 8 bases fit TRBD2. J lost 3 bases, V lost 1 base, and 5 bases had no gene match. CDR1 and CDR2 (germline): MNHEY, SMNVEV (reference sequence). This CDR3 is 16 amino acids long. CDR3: CASSLFGGAIYNEQFF. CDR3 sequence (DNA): TGTGCCAGCAGTTTATTCGGGGGGGCTATCTACAATGAGCAGTTCTTC.

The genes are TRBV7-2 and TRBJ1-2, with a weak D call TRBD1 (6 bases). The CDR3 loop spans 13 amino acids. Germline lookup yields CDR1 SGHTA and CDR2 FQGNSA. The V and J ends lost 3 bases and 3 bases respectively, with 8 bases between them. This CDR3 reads CASSFGTHYGYTF. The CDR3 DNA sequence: TGTGCCAGCAGCTTCGGGACACACTATGGCTACACCTTC.

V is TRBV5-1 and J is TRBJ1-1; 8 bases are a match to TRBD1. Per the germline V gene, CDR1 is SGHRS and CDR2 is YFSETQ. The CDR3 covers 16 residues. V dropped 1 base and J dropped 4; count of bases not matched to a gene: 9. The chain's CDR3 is CASSLLTGQGVTEAFF. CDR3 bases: TGCGCCAGCAGCTTGTTAACTGGACAGGGAGTCACTGAAGCTTTCTTT.